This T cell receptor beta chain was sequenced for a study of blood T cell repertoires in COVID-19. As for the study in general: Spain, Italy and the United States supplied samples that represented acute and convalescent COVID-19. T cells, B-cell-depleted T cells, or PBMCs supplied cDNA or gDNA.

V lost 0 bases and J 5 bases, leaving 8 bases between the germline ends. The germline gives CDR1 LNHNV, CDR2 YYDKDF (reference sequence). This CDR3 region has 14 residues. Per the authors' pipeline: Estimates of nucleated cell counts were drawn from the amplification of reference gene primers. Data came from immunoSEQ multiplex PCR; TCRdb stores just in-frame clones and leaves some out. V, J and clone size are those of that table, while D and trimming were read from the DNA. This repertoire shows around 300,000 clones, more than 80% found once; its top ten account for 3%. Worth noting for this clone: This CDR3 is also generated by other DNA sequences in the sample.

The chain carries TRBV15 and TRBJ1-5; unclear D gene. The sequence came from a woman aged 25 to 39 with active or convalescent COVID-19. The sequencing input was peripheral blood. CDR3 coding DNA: TGTGCCACCAGCAGAGATCGAGGGTATCAGCCCCAGCATTTT. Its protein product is CATSRDRGYQPQHF.